The subject of this entry is one T cell receptor beta chain. This specimen belongs to a study of blood T cell repertoires in COVID-19. Study in general: Acute and convalescent COVID-19 specimens originated in the United States, Italy and Spain. The cDNA or gDNA used as material had been derived from T cells, B-cell-depleted T cells, or PBMCs.

The protocol was immunoSEQ multiplex PCR, while the TCRdb copy is restricted to in-frame clones and leaves out a portion. The sample yields about 200,000 clones, roughly four fifths seen once. The sample consisted of peripheral blood. This receptor was identified in a woman aged 40 to 50 with acute or convalescent COVID-19.

CDR3 in DNA: TGTGCCAGCAGCTTTGCGGGTGCCTTCACAGATACGCAGTATTTT. Protein: CASSFAGAFTDTQYF. The chain has TRBV11-2 and TRBJ2-3; TRBD2 might be the D (5 bases). Per germline, CDR1 SGHAT and CDR2 FQNNGV. CDR3 length: 15 amino acids. With 3 bases removed from V and 2 bases from J, the gap between germline ends came to 12 bases.